Below, 14 T cell receptor beta chains from the same sample are listed, as sequenced in a study of cytomegalovirus exposure and HLA in healthy donors. Clones were sequenced by immunoSEQ multiplex PCR, and TCRdb holds only the in-frame ones, with some missing. This sample has some 170,000 clones; around nine tenths occur once, and the top ten carry approximately 1.5%. Sample: PBMCs. All receptors come from a woman aged 25 to 45 in good health and CMV-seronegative.

The V gene is TRBV5-6, the J gene TRBJ1-5, with TRBD1 as a possible D gene (6 bases). CDR3 length: 16 amino acids. The germline V gene encodes CDR1 SGHDT and CDR2 YYEEEE. V dropped 4 bases and J dropped 6 bases, with 20 bases sitting between them. This CDR3 reads CASSRAPGGQGQPQHF. CDR3 sequence (DNA): TGTGCCAGCAGCCGGGCGCCGGGGGGGCAGGGTCAGCCCCAGCATTTT.

This clone was counted a single time. The chain has TRBV5-1 and TRBJ2-1, with 9 bases matching TRBD1. The germline V gene encodes CDR1 SGHRS and CDR2 YFSETQ. The J segment lost 2 bases and the V segment lost 1 base, leaving 1 base of the junction unmatched. CDR3 length equals 15 residues. The CDR3 coding sequence is TGCGCCAGCAGCTTGCGGGACAGGGCCTACAATGAGCAGTTCTTC. This encodes CASSLRDRAYNEQFF.

This clone was detected a few times. V is TRBV9 and J is TRBJ1-3; D gene uncertain. Germline CDR1 reads SGDLS; CDR2 reads YYNGEE. The CDR3 runs 14 residues. The ends were cut back, 4 bases at V and 0 bases at J, with 8 bases in the middle. This CDR3 is CASSIGGSGNTIYF. DNA of the CDR3: TGTGCCAGCAGCATAGGAGGCTCTGGAAACACCATATATTTT.

This clone was recorded once. The chain combines TRBV21-1 with TRBJ2-2; TRBD1 reflects the table's D call only, with no check against the DNA. TRBV21-1 is tagged as a pseudogene. The CDR3 is 16 residues long. DNA of the CDR3: TGTGCCAGCTCCCCACCGGGACATCTGAACACCGGGGAGCTGTTTTTT. It codes for CASSPPGHLNTGELFF.

This chain's CDR3 is CASSVMDGHNTEAFF. The CDR3 nucleotides are TGCGCCAGCAGCGTGATGGACGGACACAACACTGAAGCTTTCTTT. The V and J genes are TRBV5-1 and TRBJ1-1, with D maybe TRBD1 (5 bases). Per germline, CDR1 SGHRS and CDR2 YFSETQ. Trimming stripped 4 bases from V and 2 bases from J, with 15 bases between. The CDR3 extends over 15 amino acids.

The chain uses TRBV4-3 and TRBJ2-7; 8 bases are shared with TRBD2. The CDR3 spans 17 residues. Trimming took 0 bases from V and 3 from J; bases not matched to a gene: 10. CDR1 is LGHNA and CDR2 is YSLEER in the germline V gene. CDR3 sequence: CASSQDTSGNRNYEQYF. The DNA of the CDR3 is TGCGCCAGCAGCCAAGATACTAGCGGTAACCGGAACTACGAGCAGTACTTC.

The V and J genes are TRBV11-3 and TRBJ1-5; no clear D. Germline V gene sequence: CDR1 SGHNT, CDR2 YENEEA. This CDR3 has 12 amino acids. V lost 1 base and J lost 11, with 9 bases in between. The CDR3 sequence: CASSLGGMSQHF. The CDR3 DNA follows: TGTGCCAGCAGCTTAGGAGGAATGTCCCAGCATTTT.

CDR3 bases: TGCGCCAGCAGCCAAGATCACGCTAGCGCAGATACGCAGTATTTT. This translates into CASSQDHASADTQYF. This chain uses TRBV4-1 with TRBJ2-3, with a weak D call TRBD2 (6 bases). The CDR3 loop spans 15 amino acids. CDR1 MGHRA and CDR2 YSYEKL come from the germline V gene. Trimming took 0 bases from V and 4 from J, leaving 11 bases between them.

The chain employs TRBV4-2 and TRBJ1-2; tentatively, D is TRBD1 (6 bases). The ends were cut back, 0 bases at V and 4 bases at J, with 12 bases in the middle. Germline V gene sequence: CDR1 LGHNA, CDR2 YNFKEQ. CDR3 length: 15 residues. CDR3 amino acids: CASSQEWGQGYGYTF. The DNA of the CDR3 is TGTGCCAGCAGCCAAGAGTGGGGGCAGGGCTATGGCTACACCTTC.

The chain employs TRBV27 and TRBJ2-3, with TRBD2 matching 15 bases. The ends lost 5 bases at V and 8 bases at J; junction bases unmatched: 8. This CDR3 contains 16 residues. The germline CDR1 and CDR2 sequences are MNHEY and SMNVEV (reference sequence). CDR3 sequence (DNA): TGTGCCAGCAGTGCGGCAGGACTAGCGGGGGGGCCTACGCAGTATTTT. Residues: CASSAAGLAGGPTQYF.

This rearrangement joins TRBV9 to TRBJ2-7, with a weak D call TRBD2 (6 bases). The CDR3 spans 13 residues. Trimming shortened V by 5 bases and J by 1 base, and 10 bases separated the two germline ends. CDR1 is SGDLS, CDR2 YYNGEE, per germline. The CDR3 coding sequence is TGTGCCAGCAGTGGGGGGAGTTCCTACGAGCAGTACTTC. Translated, it gives CASSGGSSYEQYF.

The genes are TRBV6-6 and TRBJ1-3, with D possibly being TRBD1 (5 bases). Germline CDR1 reads MNHNY; CDR2 reads SVGAGI (reference sequence). Trimming took 2 bases from V and 4 from J, leaving 9 bases between them. CDR3 length equals 14 residues. CDR3 in amino acids: CASSYTTAGNTIYF. DNA of the CDR3: TGTGCCAGCAGTTACACGACAGCCGGAAACACCATATATTTT.

This chain links TRBV9 with TRBJ2-5; TRBD2 agrees at 8 bases. The CDR3 runs to 16 residues. The V segment lost 4 bases and the J segment 4 bases; nucleotides outside the gene matches: 12. Germline CDR1 SGDLS, CDR2 YYNGEE. As DNA, the CDR3 is TGTGCCAGCAGCCCGTTCCGCGGGGGGCTTTTAGAGACCCAGTACTTC. Its translation is CASSPFRGGLLETQYF.

The sample holds one count of this clone. The chain combines TRBV6-5 with TRBJ2-5; D may be TRBD2 (6 bases). V shed 5 bases and J shed 3 bases, with 13 bases lying between them. CDR1 is MNHEY and CDR2 is SVGAGI in the germline V gene. The CDR3 runs to 14 residues. The CDR3 nucleotides are TGTGCCAGCAGTCGTCCGGGACTTGAAGAGACCCAGTACTTC. Its protein product is CASSRPGLEETQYF.